What follows are 29 T cell receptor beta chains derived from one specimen sequenced in a study of blood T cell repertoires in COVID-19. This table comes from immunoSEQ multiplex PCR, and its TCRdb copy is limited to in-frame clones, with some not included. The profile shows 200,000 or so clones, around 86% of them singletons. Material for sequencing was peripheral blood. These receptors all come from a man aged 55-75 years with acute or convalescent COVID-19.

This clone has just one count. The J gene is TRBJ2-3, the V gene TRBV28; 8 bases fit TRBD1. Trimming removed 5 bases from V and 5 bases from J; junction bases left unmatched: 9. Germline V gene sequence: CDR1 MDHEN, CDR2 SYDVKM. The CDR3 loop spans 15 amino acids. Here the CDR3 reads CASSPSGQGKDTQYF. The DNA for the CDR3 is TGTGCCAGCAGTCCTTCCGGACAGGGCAAAGATACGCAGTATTTT.

This clone has a single count. V and J are TRBV27 and TRBJ1-2, with 8 bases aligning to TRBD1. The CDR3 consists of 15 residues. Per germline, CDR1 MNHEY and CDR2 SMNVEV (reference sequence). V lost 6 bases, J lost 4 bases, and 10 bases stayed unmatched. DNA of the CDR3: TGTGCCAGCAGACCCGACCAGGGGGCGGGCTATGGCTACACCTTC. Its protein product is CASRPDQGAGYGYTF.

This chain uses TRBV18 with TRBJ2-1, with a weak D call TRBD2 (6 bases). CDR3 length: 15 residues. Trimming left V 5 bases short and J 4 bases short, with 15 bases between. Germline CDR1 KGHSH, CDR2 LQKENI. CDR3: CASSAGLTGYNEQFF. In DNA, the CDR3 is TGTGCCAGCTCAGCAGGACTAACGGGATACAATGAGCAGTTCTTC.

The rearrangement joins TRBV4-2 to TRBJ2-6; 9 bases fit TRBD2. The CDR3 spans 20 residues. Germline CDR1 LGHNA, CDR2 YNFKEQ. V trimming: 4 bases; J trimming: 1 base; junction bases outside the gene matches: 14. Written as DNA, the CDR3 is TGTGCCAGCAGCCTAGAAGAAGGTGGCGGGGGGGCATCTGGGGCCAACGTCCTGACTTTC. This codes for CASSLEEGGGGASGANVLTF.

This chain connects TRBV7-9 to TRBJ1-4; D unresolved. This CDR3 spans 14 amino acids. Trimming stripped 5 bases from V and 8 bases from J, with 15 bases between. Germline lookup yields CDR1 SEHNR and CDR2 FQNEAQ (reference sequence). CDR3 sequence: CASSLTALGEKLFF. Written as DNA, the CDR3 is TGTGCCAGCAGCCTCACGGCCCTAGGAGAAAAACTGTTTTTT. Supplemented by reference TRBV7-9 and TRBJ1-4, the full variable domain reads DTGVSQNPRHKITKRGQNVTFRCDPISEHNRLYWYRQTLGQGPEFLTYFQNEAQLEKSRLLSDRFSAERPKGSFSTLEIQRTEQGDSAMYLCASSLTALGEKLFFGSGTQLSVL.

The J gene is TRBJ1-4, the V gene TRBV27; D gene unclear. Germline values: CDR1 MNHEY, CDR2 SMNVEV (reference sequence). The ends were cut back, 5 bases at V and 4 bases at J, with 8 bases in the middle. The CDR3 is made up of 13 amino acids. CDR3: CASSLTGNEKLFF. The CDR3 DNA follows: TGTGCCAGCAGTCTAACGGGTAATGAAAAACTGTTTTTT.

The V call is TRBV5-4, the J call TRBJ1-5, with D possibly matching TRBD1 (6 bases). The V end was cut by 4 bases, the J end by 1 base, with 15 bases between. The CDR3 contains 16 residues. Germline V gene lookup returns CDR1 SGHNT and CDR2 YYREEE (reference sequence). The DNA of the CDR3 is TGTGCCAGCAGCCCCTCCCGGGACACCAGCAATCAGCCCCAGCATTTT. Protein: CASSPSRDTSNQPQHF.

This chain joins TRBV30 and TRBJ2-3; the match to TRBD2 covers 9 bases. This CDR3 spans 14 amino acids. After removal of 4 bases from V and 5 bases from J, the junction contained 7 bases not matched to a gene. CDR1 is GTSNPN, CDR2 SVGIG, per germline (reference sequence). The CDR3 is CAWNRRGGGDTQYF. CDR3 nucleotides: TGTGCCTGGAACCGGCGGGGGGGCGGAGATACGCAGTATTTT.

V usage is TRBV10-2 and J usage is TRBJ1-4; 10 bases line up with TRBD1. V dropped 9 bases and J dropped 8; count of bases not matched to a gene: 12. Looked up from germline, CDR1 is WSHSY and CDR2 is SAAADI. CDR3 length: 15 amino acids. The CDR3 DNA follows: TGCGCCAGGAAGGGACCCGACAGGGGGCTCGAAAAACTGTTTTTT. It specifies CARKGPDRGLEKLFF.

V gene TRBV7-3 combines with J gene TRBJ2-2; maybe TRBD2 (5 bases). CDR3 length equals 16 residues. Germline V gene lookup returns CDR1 SGHTA and CDR2 FQGTGA. Deletions cut 0 bases from V and 2 bases from J, with 10 bases between. The CDR3 DNA follows: TGTGCCAGCAGCTTAACAGGAGGCCTAAACACCGGGGAGCTGTTTTTT. It specifies CASSLTGGLNTGELFF.

The rearrangement links TRBV4-1 to TRBJ1-1, with a tentative D call TRBD1 (6 bases). The CDR3 spans 15 residues. The germline V gene encodes CDR1 MGHRA and CDR2 YSYEKL. V lost 4 bases to trimming and J lost 5 bases, with 17 bases between them. The CDR3 DNA follows: TGCGCCAGCAGCCTCCCGGGCAGGGGACGTACTGAAGCTTTCTTT. It specifies CASSLPGRGRTEAFF.

This sequence joins TRBV10-3 and TRBJ1-6, with D possibly TRBD1 on 6 matching bases. V was cut by 4 bases and J by 9 bases, with 13 bases left in between. CDR1 and CDR2 from the germline V gene are ENHRY and SYGVKD. The CDR3 sequence is 14 residues long. CDR3 nucleotide sequence: TGTGCCATCAGTGTACAGGGAAAGGGTTCACCCCTCCACTTT. This translates into CAISVQGKGSPLHF.

This chain connects TRBV2 to TRBJ2-4; TRBD1 aligns across 11 bases. Germline CDR1 is SNHLY and CDR2 is FYNNEI. The CDR3 consists of 15 residues. V lost 3 bases and J lost 5; bases outside the gene matches: 3. The DNA of the CDR3 is TGTGCCAGCAGTGATAGGACAGGGGGCGAAAACATTCAGTACTTC. Translating it yields CASSDRTGGENIQYF.

This clone has just one count. This sequence joins TRBV15 and TRBJ2-1; tentative D call: TRBD2 (5 bases). This CDR3 has 15 residues. The germline V gene has CDR1 LNHNV and CDR2 YYDKDF (reference sequence). Trimming shortened V by 0 bases and J by 3 bases, and 9 bases separated the two germline ends. The CDR3 sequence: CATSRDNGNYNEQFF. The CDR3 DNA follows: TGTGCCACCAGCAGAGATAACGGGAACTACAATGAGCAGTTCTTC. The full variable domain, with the rest looked up from reference TRBV15 and TRBJ2-1, is DAMVIQNPRYQVTQFGKPVTLSCSQTLNHNVMYWYQQKSSQAPKLLFHYYDKDFNNEADTPDNFQSRRPNTSFCFLDIRSPGLGDTAMYLCATSRDNGNYNEQFFGPGTRLTVL.

This clone was counted between two and nine times. The chain carries TRBV29-1 and TRBJ1-2; TRBD1 aligns across 9 bases. This CDR3 region has 16 residues. V shed 4 bases and J 1 base; nucleotides not matched to a gene: 10. CDR1 SQVTM and CDR2 ANQGSEA come from the germline V gene. The CDR3 bases are TGCAGCGTTGCGACCGGGACAGGGACGTATAACTATGGCTACACCTTC. It codes for CSVATGTGTYNYGYTF.

This sequence joins TRBV19 and TRBJ2-3, with D tentatively TRBD2 (6 bases). CDR3 length equals 13 residues. The V gene's germline CDR1 is LNHDA and CDR2 SQIVND (reference sequence). Trimming pared 5 bases from V and 11 bases from J, leaving 17 bases between. This chain's CDR3 is CASSPDGEELQYF. The CDR3 nucleotides are TGTGCCAGTAGTCCGGATGGGGAGGAGCTGCAGTATTTT.

This clone turned up a few times. The V gene is TRBV7-2, the J gene TRBJ2-1; D may match TRBD1 or TRBD2 (5 bases each). The V end was cut by 5 bases, the J end by 9 bases, with 14 bases between. In germline, CDR1 is SGHTA, CDR2 FQGNSA. CDR3 length: 13 residues. CDR3 nucleotides: TGTGCCAGCAGCCTAGAGGGGTGGGGTGAGCAGTTCTTC. Its protein product is CASSLEGWGEQFF.

In its sample, this clone was seen a few times. The chain links TRBV11-3 to TRBJ2-1, with D perhaps matching TRBD1 (5 bases). The V end was cut by 5 bases, the J end by 0 bases, with 11 bases between. The CDR3 covers 15 residues. Germline V gene data show CDR1 as SGHNT and CDR2 as YENEEA. DNA for the CDR3: TGTGCCAGCAGCAAGGACATTAGCTCCTACAATGAGCAGTTCTTC. This sequence encodes CASSKDISSYNEQFF.

This clone was recorded a few times. This chain uses TRBV14 with TRBJ2-7; the D gene is possibly TRBD1 (6 bases). The CDR3 loop spans 14 amino acids. The germline CDR1 and CDR2 sequences are SGHDN and FVKESK. The ends were cut back, 4 bases at V and 2 bases at J, with 12 bases in the middle. The CDR3 loop is CASSPQQGPYEQYF. The CDR3 DNA reads as TGTGCCAGCAGCCCCCAACAGGGCCCCTACGAGCAGTACTTC. The full variable domain, rest sourced from reference TRBV14 and TRBJ2-7, is EAGVTQFPSHSVIEKGQTVTLRCDPISGHDNLYWYRRVMGKEIKFLLHFVKESKQDESGMPNNRFLAERTGGTYSTLKVQPAELEDSGVYFCASSPQQGPYEQYFGPGTRLTVT.

The chain links TRBV28 to TRBJ1-4, with D perhaps matching TRBD1 (6 bases). The germline V gene has CDR1 MDHEN and CDR2 SYDVKM. The length of the CDR3 is 13 residues. V lost 4 bases to trimming and J lost 8 bases, with 11 bases between them. The CDR3 sequence is CASSSTGREKLFF. The CDR3 DNA sequence: TGTGCCAGCAGTTCGACAGGTCGGGAAAAACTGTTTTTT.

This chain joins TRBV9 and TRBJ1-2; maybe TRBD1 (5 bases). The CDR3 consists of 13 residues. Germline V gene lookup returns CDR1 SGDLS and CDR2 YYNGEE. Trimming took 0 bases from V and 6 from J, leaving 9 bases between them. CDR3 DNA: TGTGCCAGCAGCGTAGCTCGCAGGGATGGCTACACCTTC. Translated, it gives CASSVARRDGYTF.

CDR3: CASSGQVNYGYTF. DNA for the CDR3: TGTGCCAGCAGCGGACAAGTTAACTATGGCTACACCTTC. V and J are TRBV7-2 and TRBJ1-2; maybe TRBD1 (5 bases). The CDR3 consists of 13 residues. The germline V gene has CDR1 SGHTA and CDR2 FQGNSA. Deletions cut 5 bases from V and 1 base from J, with 8 bases between. The full variable domain, its missing parts supplied by reference TRBV7-2 and TRBJ1-2, is GAGVSQSPSNKVTEKGKDVELRCDPISGHTALYWYRQSLGQGLEFLIYFQGNSAPDKSGLPSDRFSAERTGGSVSTLTIQRTQQEDSAVYLCASSGQVNYGYTFGSGTRLTVV.

This clone is labeled as medium-sized. The chain carries TRBV7-3 and TRBJ2-1, with D tentatively TRBD2 (6 bases). V was cut by 3 bases and J by 2 bases, with 11 bases left in between. Germline lookup yields CDR1 SGHTA and CDR2 FQGTGA. This CDR3 has 15 amino acids. The CDR3 coding sequence is TGTGCCAGCAGCTTGCGTAGCGGAGCCTACAATGAGCAGTTCTTC. Translated: CASSLRSGAYNEQFF.

This sequence joins TRBV7-8 and TRBJ2-3, with D possibly being TRBD1 (6 bases). V was pared by 1 base and J by 14 bases, with 28 bases between. Germline values: CDR1 SGHVS, CDR2 FQNEAQ. The CDR3 sequence is 17 residues long. The CDR3 sequence: CASSLGAQPSTPGQRYF. DNA of the CDR3: TGTGCCAGCAGCTTAGGAGCCCAGCCCTCAACCCCGGGACAACGGTATTTT.

This clone has just one count. The chain carries TRBV24-1 and TRBJ2-2, with 8 bases that match TRBD1. CDR1 and CDR2 from the germline V gene are KGHDR and SFDVKD. The CDR3 is 14 residues long. The J segment lost 3 bases and the V segment lost 9 bases, leaving 5 bases of the junction unmatched. Here the CDR3 reads CATGQGGDTGELFF. DNA of the CDR3: TGTGCCACCGGACAGGGCGGCGACACCGGGGAGCTGTTTTTT.

The CDR3 DNA follows: TGTGCCAGCTCACCGACAGCCGACTCTGGCTACACCTTC. The encoded protein is CASSPTADSGYTF. The chain employs TRBV18 and TRBJ1-2; D might be TRBD1 (5 bases). Germline values: CDR1 KGHSH, CDR2 LQKENI. This CDR3 contains 13 residues. Trimming left V 3 bases short and J 7 bases short, with 12 bases between.

This clone has only a few counts. The V gene is TRBV7-9, the J gene TRBJ1-2; D unclear. The CDR3 spans 14 residues. V dropped 1 base and J dropped 8 bases, with 14 bases sitting between them. Germline CDR1 SEHNR, CDR2 FQNEAQ (reference sequence). The chain's CDR3 is CASSLVEGREGYTF. In DNA, the CDR3 is TGTGCCAGCAGCTTAGTAGAGGGCCGAGAGGGCTACACCTTC.

This clone was detected once. This rearrangement joins TRBV21-1 to TRBJ2-3; TRBD1, the table's D call, was not compared with the DNA. TRBV21-1 is noted as a pseudogene. This CDR3 has 19 amino acids. The CDR3 nucleotides are TGTGCCAGCAGCAAAGTACCGGGACAGGGGTCGATTAGCACAGATACGCAGTATTTT. This codes for CASSKVPGQGSISTDTQYF.

The rearrangement links TRBV7-9 to TRBJ2-3; D unclear. Trimming left V 3 bases short and J 3 bases short, with 7 bases between. Germline V lookup: CDR1 SEHNR, CDR2 FQNEAQ (reference sequence). The CDR3 loop spans 13 amino acids. CDR3 amino acids: CASSLAATDTQYF. CDR3 sequence (DNA): TGTGCCAGCAGCTTGGCAGCGACAGATACGCAGTATTTT.